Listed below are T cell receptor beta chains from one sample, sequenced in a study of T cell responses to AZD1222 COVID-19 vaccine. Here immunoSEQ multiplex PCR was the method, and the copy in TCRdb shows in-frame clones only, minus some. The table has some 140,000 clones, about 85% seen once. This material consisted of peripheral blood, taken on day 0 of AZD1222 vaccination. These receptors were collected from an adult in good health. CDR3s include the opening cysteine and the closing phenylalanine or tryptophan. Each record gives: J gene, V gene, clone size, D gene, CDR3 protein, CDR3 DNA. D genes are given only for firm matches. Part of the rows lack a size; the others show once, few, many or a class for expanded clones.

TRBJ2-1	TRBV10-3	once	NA	CATHWGGPTREQFF	TGTGCCACCCACTGGGGGGGGCCTACAAGGGAGCAGTTCTTC
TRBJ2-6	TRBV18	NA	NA	CASSPLDDSGANVLTF	TGTGCCAGCTCACCTTTGGATGACTCTGGGGCCAACGTCCTGACTTTC
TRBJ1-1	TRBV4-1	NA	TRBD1	CASSPGTGGENTEAFF	TGCGCCAGCAGCCCTGGGACAGGGGGGGAGAACACTGAAGCTTTCTTT
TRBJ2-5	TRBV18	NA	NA	CASSSTAGAQYF	TGTGCCAGCTCATCGACGGCTGGCGCCCAGTACTTC
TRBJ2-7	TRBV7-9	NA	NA	CASSLFDSVVYEQYF	TGTGCCAGCAGCTTATTCGACAGCGTCGTGTACGAGCAGTACTTC
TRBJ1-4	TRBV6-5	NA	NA	CASSSFRSTGEKLFF	TGTGCCAGCAGCTCTTTCCGGTCAACGGGGGAAAAACTGTTTTTT
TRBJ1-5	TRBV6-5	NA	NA	CASTPDGHQPQHF	TGTGCCAGCACCCCCGACGGGCATCAGCCCCAGCATTTT
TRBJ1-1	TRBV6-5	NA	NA	CASSYSSGMVTEAFF	TGTGCCAGCAGTTACTCTTCGGGGATGGTCACTGAAGCTTTCTTT
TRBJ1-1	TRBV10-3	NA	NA	CAISESTVMNTEAFF	TGTGCCATCAGTGAGTCTACGGTCATGAACACTGAAGCTTTCTTT
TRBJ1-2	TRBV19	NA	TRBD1	CASSIEGSRGHGYTF	TGTGCCAGTAGTATAGAAGGCTCAAGGGGGCATGGCTACACCTTC
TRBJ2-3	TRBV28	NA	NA	CASSRDSTDTQYF	TGTGCCAGCAGCCGGGACAGCACAGATACGCAGTATTTT
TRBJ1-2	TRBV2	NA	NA	CASSEQGPGSNYGYTF	TGTGCCAGCAGTGAACAGGGACCAGGCTCTAACTATGGCTACACCTTC